Below are 31 T cell receptor beta chains sequenced from a single sample in a study of T-cell reconstitution after alpha-beta-depleted transplantation in children (dated by TCRdb to between 2015 and 2016). Sample treatment or condition, as interpreted from the label and publication: allogeneic hematopoietic cell transplantation with graft depleted of TCRalphabeta T cells and CD19 B cells. The library relied on PCR. This sample was sequenced with an Illumina HiSeq 2500. TCR library preparation used molecular barcoding, with unique molecular identifiers applied to normalize quantification of the TCRbeta repertoire. The raw public reads went through TCRdb reprocessing: fastp at Q25, MiXCR clone calling, in-frame beta chains kept. Rows matching on CDR3 protein sequence are summarized as one entry with the most common DNA and genes. This sample lists under 300,000 distinct CDR3 sequences; under 14% were detected once. The ten top clones hold around 22% of the sample.

The sample was peripheral blood, taken 180 days after TCRalphabeta/CD19-depleted stem cell transplant. The source of these receptors is a male patient aged 2-15 years who had a stem cell transplant for chronic granulomatous disease, so the T cells may come from the graft donor.

This clonotype appeared many times. The rearrangement joins TRBV29-1 to TRBJ2-1; D remains unclear. Germline CDR1 is SQVTM and CDR2 is ANQGSEA. Trimming took off 4 bases at V and 0 bases at J, with 13 bases between the two ends. This CDR3 spans 15 amino acids. The CDR3 nucleotides read TGCAGCGTTGGATCCAAACTTAACTCCTACAATGAGCAGTTCTTC. It codes for CSVGSKLNSYNEQFF.

Points on this clonotype: A much larger clone sits a single nucleotide away, making a read error possible. The chain is built from TRBV5-1 and TRBJ2-1; 10 bases fit TRBD2. J was trimmed by 9 bases and V by 1 base; bases with no gene match: 10. Germline lookup yields CDR1 SGHRS and CDR2 YFSETQ. This CDR3 comprises 16 residues. CDR3 amino acids: CASSLRLSGRESEQFF. The CDR3 coding sequence is TGCGCCAGCAGCTTGCGCTTAAGCGGGAGGGAGAGTGAGCAGTTCTTC. Full variable domain (remainder filled in from reference TRBV5-1 and TRBJ2-1): KAGVTQTPRYLIKTRGQQVTLSCSPISGHRSVSWYQQTPGQGLQFLFEYFSETQRNKGNFPGRFSGRQFSNSRSEMNVSTLELGDSALYLCASSLRLSGRESEQFFGPGTRLTVL.

This clonotype was seen at least ten times. The chain has TRBV12-3 or TRBV12-4 and TRBJ2-5; 7 nucleotides agree with TRBD1. J lost 4 bases, V lost 6 bases, and 14 bases had no gene match. The CDR3 contains 16 residues. This chain's CDR3 is CASSRDRDPSRETQYF. CDR3 in DNA: TGTGCCAGCAGCCGAGACAGGGACCCTTCCAGAGAGACCCAGTACTTC.

The chain employs TRBV24-1 and TRBJ2-5; a weak D match, TRBD1 (6 bases). V shed 7 bases and J shed 5 bases, with 13 bases lying between them. CDR1 KGHDR and CDR2 SFDVKD come from the germline V gene. The CDR3 consists of 13 residues. DNA for the CDR3: TGTGCCACCAGACGACAGGTTTTGGAGACCCAGTACTTC. Translation gives CATRRQVLETQYF.

This clonotype was seen ten or more times. The V and J genes are TRBV24-1 and TRBJ2-3, with D maybe TRBD1 (5 bases). V was cut by 4 bases and J by 1 base, with 17 bases left in between. Germline V gene sequence: CDR1 KGHDR, CDR2 SFDVKD. The CDR3 is made up of 17 amino acids. CDR3 sequence: CATSDPGHLGGTDTQYF. The CDR3 DNA sequence: TGTGCCACCAGTGACCCTGGACACCTAGGAGGCACAGATACGCAGTATTTT.

This clonotype has at least ten counts. This chain's CDR3 is CASCSTGGRSGANVLTF. The CDR3, as DNA: TGTGCCAGTTGTTCGACAGGGGGCCGTTCTGGGGCCAACGTCCTGACTTTC. The chain joins TRBV19 to TRBJ2-6, with 10 nucleotides matching TRBD1. This CDR3 contains 17 residues. CDR1 is LNHDA and CDR2 is SQIVND in the germline V gene (reference sequence). The V segment lost 8 bases and the J segment 1 base; nucleotides outside the gene matches: 8.

This clonotype was observed at least ten times. CDR3 protein: CASSDWYEQYF. CDR3 nucleotides: TGTGCCAGCAGTGATTGGTACGAGCAGTACTTC. The chain employs TRBV2 and TRBJ2-7; no reliable D call. This CDR3 has 11 amino acids. CDR1 is SNHLY and CDR2 is FYNNEI in the germline V gene. V dropped 3 bases and J dropped 4 bases, with 4 bases sitting between them.

Comment on this clonotype: With a much larger clone just one base away, this may be a read error. This chain connects TRBV5-1 to TRBJ2-7; 11 nucleotides align to TRBD1. This CDR3 comprises 16 residues. Per the germline V gene, CDR1 is SGHRS and CDR2 is YFSETQ. CDR3 sequence: CASSLRDRGKSYEQSF. The DNA of the CDR3 is TGCGCCAGCAGCCTCCGGGACAGGGGGAAATCCTACGAGCAGTCCTTC.

In this sample, this clonotype turned up many times. The chain uses TRBV20-1 and TRBJ1-2; perhaps TRBD1 as D (5 bases). V dropped 6 bases and J dropped 0 bases, with 11 bases sitting between them. The CDR3 spans 13 residues. CDR1 is DFQATT, CDR2 SNEGSKA, per germline (reference sequence). The CDR3 sequence is CSAPTVANYGYTF. As DNA, the CDR3 is TGCAGTGCCCCGACAGTAGCTAACTATGGCTACACCTTC.

The sample holds many counts of this clonotype. The chain uses TRBV11-3 and TRBJ2-1; 12 bases line up with TRBD2. Trimming at V came to 4 bases and at J to 3 bases, leaving 13 bases not matched to a gene. The CDR3 runs to 19 residues. Looked up from germline, CDR1 is SGHNT and CDR2 is YENEEA. Here the CDR3 DNA reads TGTGCCAGCAGCTCCTGGGAGACTAGCGGGAGAGGGGTCTACAATGAGCAGTTCTTC. Encoded protein: CASSSWETSGRGVYNEQFF.

This clonotype has ten or more counts. This chain uses TRBV18 with TRBJ2-1; no clear D. Trimming stripped 8 bases from V and 2 bases from J, with 10 bases between. This CDR3 has 13 residues. CDR1 is KGHSH, CDR2 LQKENI, per germline. As DNA, the CDR3 is TGTGCCAGCAGCCCCCTACCCTACAATGAGCAGTTCTTC. As protein: CASSPLPYNEQFF.

This clonotype was counted at least ten times. The chain combines TRBV7-9 with TRBJ2-3; 10 bases line up with TRBD1. CDR3 length equals 16 residues. J gave up 2 bases and V 1 base, and 3 bases lay outside the gene matches. Germline V CDR1 and CDR2: SEHNR, FQNEAQ (reference sequence). This chain's CDR3 is CASSLGDRGATDTQYF. As DNA, the CDR3 is TGTGCCAGCAGCTTAGGGGACAGGGGAGCCACAGATACGCAGTATTTT.

This clonotype was counted at least ten times. The V call is TRBV24-1, the J call TRBJ1-2, with D unresolved. There are 14 residues in the CDR3. V was shortened by 4 bases and J by 7 bases, with 15 bases between the two germline ends. Germline-derived CDR1 and CDR2 are KGHDR and SFDVKD. The CDR3: CATSDSGPLGGYTF. The CDR3 nucleotides read TGTGCCACCAGTGACTCGGGCCCATTGGGTGGCTACACCTTC.

There are many counts of this clonotype. This chain connects TRBV7-6 to TRBJ1-5; no clear D. CDR1 and CDR2 (germline): SGHVS, FNYEAQ. The CDR3 loop spans 13 amino acids. The V end lost 5 bases, the J end lost 0 bases, and 5 bases lay between the germline ends. The CDR3 coding sequence is TGTGCCAGCAGCCGAGTTAGCAATCAGCCCCAGCATTTT. Protein: CASSRVSNQPQHF.

The sample holds many counts of this clonotype. The chain combines TRBV7-3 with TRBJ2-6, with 8 bases aligning to TRBD1. This CDR3 is built from 15 residues. Looked up from germline, CDR1 is SGHTA and CDR2 is FQGTGA. The J segment lost 2 bases and the V segment lost 5 bases, leaving 2 bases of the junction unmatched. The CDR3 DNA reads TGTGCCAGCAGCATACAGGGGGCTGGGGCCAACGTCCTGACTTTC. Protein product: CASSIQGAGANVLTF.

Of note for this clonotype: A single base separates this from a much larger clone, so it may be a read error. CDR3 loop: CASRRQAGKSDTQYF. CDR3 DNA sequence: TGTGCCAGCAGACGTCAAGCCGGGAAGTCAGATACGCAGTATTTT. The chain is built from TRBV28 and TRBJ2-3, with D perhaps matching TRBD2 (5 bases). CDR1 and CDR2 (germline): MDHEN, SYDVKM. The V end was cut by 6 bases, the J end by 4 bases, with 17 bases between. The CDR3 sequence is 15 residues long.

This clonotype has at least ten counts. A junction end diverges from the germline sequence, so it may reflect a read error. The chain has TRBV12-3 or TRBV12-4 and TRBJ2-2; 14 bases align to TRBD2. There are 17 residues in the CDR3. The CDR3 sequence is CASSRLAGGPKTGELFF. CDR3 bases: TGTGCCAGCAGTCGACTAGCGGGAGGGCCGAAAACCGGGGAGCTGTTTTTT.

As concerns this clonotype: The junction shows a germline mismatch at one end, possibly a read error. The chain joins TRBV20-1 to TRBJ1-2, with 9 bases lining up with TRBD1. Germline CDR1 reads DFQATT; CDR2 reads SNEGSKA (reference sequence). The length of the CDR3 is 21 residues. The CDR3 region has the DNA TGCTGTGCTAGAGAGGGGGGTTTCCTGTCCCGGGACAGGGTGACTCTCTATGGCTACACCTTC. It codes for CCAREGGFLSRDRVTLYGYTF.

This clonotype was observed many times. The J gene is TRBJ2-5, the V gene TRBV6-5, with 8 bases matching TRBD1. Unmatched junction bases numbered 7, after V lost 6 bases and J lost 7 bases. Per the germline V gene, CDR1 is MNHEY and CDR2 is SVGAGI. The CDR3 spans 13 residues. In nucleotides, the CDR3 is TGTGCCAGCAGGAGGGGGACAGGATGGACCCAGTACTTC. Encoded protein: CASRRGTGWTQYF.

V is TRBV25-1 and J is TRBJ2-7, with TRBD1 identical over 8 bases. J lost 2 bases, V lost 4 bases, and 4 bases had no gene match. The CDR3 loop spans 14 amino acids. The germline CDR1 and CDR2 sequences are MGHDK and SYGVNS. The CDR3 sequence is CASSGQGPTYEQYF. The CDR3 DNA reads TGTGCCAGCAGTGGACAGGGGCCTACCTACGAGCAGTACTTC.

At least ten counts were recorded for this clonotype. The chain uses TRBV28 and TRBJ2-7; D possibly uses TRBD1 or TRBD2 (5 bases each). CDR3 length: 13 residues. Germline-derived CDR1 and CDR2 are MDHEN and SYDVKM. The V and J ends lost 6 bases and 4 bases respectively, with 13 bases between them. The CDR3 is CASRRGAGYEQYF. The CDR3 DNA reads as TGTGCCAGCAGAAGAGGGGCCGGGTACGAGCAGTACTTC.

Many counts were recorded for this clonotype. The rearrangement links TRBV29-1 to TRBJ2-1; tentatively, D is TRBD1 (6 bases). This CDR3 region has 12 residues. The V gene lost 2 bases and the J gene lost 8 bases, with 10 bases spanning the gap. Germline V gives CDR1 SQVTM, CDR2 ANQGSEA. The chain's CDR3 is CSVENRVHEQFF. DNA for the CDR3: TGCAGCGTTGAAAACAGGGTTCATGAGCAGTTCTTC.

This clonotype was seen ten or more times. The chain links TRBV20-1 to TRBJ2-3; 10 bases agree with TRBD2. CDR1 DFQATT and CDR2 SNEGSKA come from the germline V gene (reference sequence). The CDR3 has 14 residues. V shed 6 bases and J 5 bases; nucleotides not matched to a gene: 8. CDR3 residues: CSAQLAGMEDTQYF. DNA of the CDR3: TGCAGTGCCCAACTAGCGGGAATGGAAGATACGCAGTATTTT.

Many counts were recorded for this clonotype. The chain is built from TRBV5-5 and TRBJ2-4; D not resolved. The length of the CDR3 is 15 residues. Between the trimmed V and J ends, which lost 4 bases and 0 bases, there was a span of 11 bases. In germline, CDR1 is SGHKS, CDR2 YYEKEE (reference sequence). The CDR3 protein is CASSAPELAKNIQYF. The CDR3 DNA reads as TGTGCCAGCAGCGCTCCTGAATTAGCCAAAAACATTCAGTACTTC.

This clonotype showed up many times. The chain recombines TRBV20-1 with TRBJ2-5, with D maybe TRBD2 (6 bases). The V and J ends lost 5 bases and 2 bases respectively, with 9 bases between them. Germline V gives CDR1 DFQATT, CDR2 SNEGSKA (reference sequence). This CDR3 is built from 12 residues. This CDR3 reads CSASGTQETQYF. CDR3 bases: TGCAGTGCTTCCGGGACTCAAGAGACCCAGTACTTC.

This clonotype was counted many times. The chain carries TRBV3-1 and TRBJ2-1; unclear D gene. Trimming took off 4 bases at V and 5 bases at J, with 12 bases between the two ends. This CDR3 has 14 amino acids. CDR1 is LGHDT, CDR2 YNNKEL, per germline (reference sequence). CDR3 nucleotides: TGTGCCAGCAGCCCAGAGAACAAGAACAATGAGCAGTTCTTC. Protein: CASSPENKNNEQFF.

This clonotype was seen at least ten times. An end of the junction does not agree with germline; a read error may underlie this. The chain combines TRBV19 with TRBJ2-3, with D maybe TRBD2 (6 bases). Looked up from germline, CDR1 is LNHDA and CDR2 is SQIVND (reference sequence). The CDR3 consists of 14 residues. This CDR3 reads CASARRGSTDTQYF. In nucleotides, the CDR3 is TGTGCCAGTGCGAGGCGGGGAAGCACAGACACGCAGTATTTT.

This clonotype was found many times. The chain carries TRBV24-1 and TRBJ2-5; D remains unclear. This CDR3 is 14 amino acids long. The V gene lost 3 bases and the J gene lost 2 bases, with 9 bases spanning the gap. Germline CDR1 KGHDR, CDR2 SFDVKD. DNA for the CDR3: TGTGCCACCAGTGATGGGTCCCAACAAGAGACCCAGTACTTC. Translated, it gives CATSDGSQQETQYF.

About this clonotype: This may come from a read error, since a much larger clone is one base off. The rearrangement joins TRBV27 to TRBJ2-7, with 11 bases lining up with TRBD2. The CDR3 consists of 15 residues. Looked up from germline, CDR1 is MNHEY and CDR2 is SMNVEV (reference sequence). The J segment lost 7 bases and the V segment lost 5 bases, leaving 10 bases of the junction unmatched. The CDR3 DNA reads as TGTGCCAGCAGTCCCGCGACTAGCGGGGTAGGGGAGCAGTACTTC. This sequence encodes CASSPATSGVGEQYF.

Concerning this clonotype: This may be a read error: a much more frequent sequence differs by one nucleotide. The genes are TRBV6-4 and TRBJ2-3; 10 bases fit TRBD2. The CDR3 is made up of 15 amino acids. With 7 bases clipped from V and 2 bases from J, the junction kept 6 bases outside the gene matches. Germline V gene data show CDR1 as MRHNA and CDR2 as SNTAGT. CDR3 loop: CASNVSGGPTDTQYF. CDR3 nucleotides: TGTGCCAGCAATGTTAGCGGGGGGCCCACAGATACGCAGTATTTT.

This clonotype came up many times. This sequence joins TRBV10-3 and TRBJ2-1; maybe TRBD1 (6 bases). The CDR3 loop spans 14 amino acids. Per germline, CDR1 ENHRY and CDR2 SYGVKD. V was pared by 2 bases and J by 7 bases, with 12 bases between. The CDR3 bases are TGTGCCATCAGTGAGACAGGGAGAATTAATGAGCAGTTCTTC. It yields the protein CAISETGRINEQFF.